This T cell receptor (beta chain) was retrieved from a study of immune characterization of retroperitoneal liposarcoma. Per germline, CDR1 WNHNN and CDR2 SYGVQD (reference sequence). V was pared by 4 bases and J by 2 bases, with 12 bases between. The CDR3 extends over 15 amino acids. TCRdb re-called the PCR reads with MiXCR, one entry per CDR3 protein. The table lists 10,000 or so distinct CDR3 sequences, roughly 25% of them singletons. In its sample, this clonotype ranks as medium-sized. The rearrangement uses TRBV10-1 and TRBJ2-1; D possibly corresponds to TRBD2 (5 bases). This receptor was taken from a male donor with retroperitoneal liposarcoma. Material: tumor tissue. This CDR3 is CASSASEGPYNEQFF. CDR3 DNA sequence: TGCGCCAGCAGTGCCTCAGAGGGCCCCTACAATGAGCAGTTCTTC.